This TCR beta chain came from a study of shared clonotypes between healthy human individuals. The study's findings and limits: The four-donor shared clonotypes exceeded non-shared clonotypes in generation probability, with non-shared ones scoring lower.

Some clones are missing from TCRdb's copy, which holds only in-frame ones; the method was immunoSEQ multiplex PCR. The sample gives around 2,100,000 clones, 85% to 95% of which show up once; 1.2% is in the top ten. CD45RO-negative, CCR7-selected cells formed the naive CD8 fraction, which excluded terminally differentiated effector memory CD45RA+ cells. Turning to this clone: The antigen is not known.

Sequencing was carried out using naive CD8+ T cells sorted from blood. This sequence originates from a young man in good health.

The CDR3: CASSLGLAGDVDTQYF. The CDR3 DNA sequence: TGTGCCAGCAGCCTGGGACTAGCGGGAGACGTAGATACGCAGTATTTT. This chain uses TRBV2 with TRBJ2-3; 14 bases fit TRBD2. The length of the CDR3 is 16 residues. Looked up from germline, CDR1 is SNHLY and CDR2 is FYNNEI. J gave up 5 bases and V 6 bases, and 7 bases lay outside the gene matches. Full variable domain (outside the CDR3, taken from reference TRBV2 and TRBJ2-3): EPEVTQTPSHQVTQMGQEVILRCVPISNHLYFYWYRQILGQKVEFLVSFYNNEISEKSEIFDDQFSVERPDGSNFTLKIRSTKLEDSAMYFCASSLGLAGDVDTQYFGPGTRLTVL.